Listed here are 2 T cell receptor beta chains from one sample, sequenced in a study of OX40 agonist ivuxolimab in advanced cancers. The assay was immunoSEQ multiplex PCR, and TCRdb's table has in-frame clones only and misses some. The data show around 70,000 clones, 82% seen once. The sequencing used CD4+ or CD8+ T cells sorted from blood, collected in a trial of the OX40 agonist ivuxolimab. Receptors originate from an adult with an advanced solid tumor such as melanoma, head and neck, liver or kidney cancer.

This rearrangement joins TRBV6-1 to TRBJ1-6, with D unresolved. This CDR3 has 14 residues. The germline V and J ends were trimmed by 8 bases and 9 bases, with 17 bases remaining between them. Germline CDR1 and CDR2: MNHNS and SASEGT. The CDR3 loop is CASAAVEDRSPLHF. The CDR3, as DNA: TGTGCCAGCGCGGCCGTTGAGGACCGTTCACCCCTCCACTTT.

A few counts support this clone. The V gene is TRBV6-6, the J gene TRBJ2-2; D is undetermined. With 8 bases removed from V and 3 bases from J, the gap between germline ends came to 1 base. The V gene's germline CDR1 is MNHNY and CDR2 SVGAGI (reference sequence). The CDR3 is 10 amino acids. The CDR3 spells CASYTGELFF. CDR3 DNA: TGTGCCAGCTACACCGGGGAGCTGTTTTTT.